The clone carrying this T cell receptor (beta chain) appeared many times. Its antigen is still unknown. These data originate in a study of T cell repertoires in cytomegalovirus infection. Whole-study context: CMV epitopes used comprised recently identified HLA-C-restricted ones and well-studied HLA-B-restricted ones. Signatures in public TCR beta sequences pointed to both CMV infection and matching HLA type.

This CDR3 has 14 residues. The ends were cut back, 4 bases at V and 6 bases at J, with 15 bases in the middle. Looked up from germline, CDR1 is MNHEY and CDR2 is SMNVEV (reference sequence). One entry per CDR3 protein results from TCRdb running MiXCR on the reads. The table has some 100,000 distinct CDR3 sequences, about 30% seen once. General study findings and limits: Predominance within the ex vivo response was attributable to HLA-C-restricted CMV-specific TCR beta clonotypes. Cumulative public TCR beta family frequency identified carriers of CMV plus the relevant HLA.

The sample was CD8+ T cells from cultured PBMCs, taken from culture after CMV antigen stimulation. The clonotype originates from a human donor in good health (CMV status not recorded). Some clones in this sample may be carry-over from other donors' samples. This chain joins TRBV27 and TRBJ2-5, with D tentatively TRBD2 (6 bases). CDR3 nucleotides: TGTGCCAGCAGTTCCTTAGTCGGGGGAAAGACCCAGTACTTC. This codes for CASSSLVGGKTQYF.